This T cell receptor beta chain was profiled in a study of blood T cell repertoires in COVID-19. Germline-derived CDR1 and CDR2 are SEHNR and FQNEAQ (reference sequence). J was trimmed by 1 base and V by 6 bases; bases with no gene match: 14. The CDR3 loop spans 17 amino acids. Clones were read by immunoSEQ multiplex PCR, and TCRdb kept only the in-frame ones, dropping some. The sample includes roughly 350,000 clones, around 87% seen only once; the top ten take about 6%. The V and J genes are TRBV7-9 and TRBJ2-5, with 7 bases lining up with TRBD2. The sequence was obtained from a woman in her forties or fifties with COVID-19, enrolled during active disease. Sequenced material: peripheral blood. The CDR3 loop reads CASRPGVGGKRQETQYF. The DNA of the CDR3 is TGTGCCAGCAGGCCGGGTGTCGGGGGGAAGCGCCAAGAGACCCAGTACTTC.